This is a list of T cell receptor beta chains from one sample in a study of OX40 agonist ivuxolimab in advanced cancers. Sequencing was performed with immunoSEQ multiplex PCR; in TCRdb, only in-frame clones are kept and a portion is missing. The table includes roughly 75,000 clones, around 88% detected once. The sample consisted of CD4+ or CD8+ T cells sorted from blood, taken in a trial of the OX40 agonist ivuxolimab. Receptor source: an adult with an advanced solid tumor such as melanoma, head and neck, liver or kidney cancer. The CDR3 runs from the conserved cysteine through the conserved F or W.

v_gene: TRBV28; j_gene: TRBJ2-3; CDR3aa: CASTVTGNTQYF
v_gene: TRBV18; j_gene: TRBJ2-7; CDR3aa: CASSPGGGDEQYF
v_gene: TRBV7-9; j_gene: TRBJ2-5; CDR3aa: CASSLRGVETQYF
v_gene: TRBV5-1; j_gene: TRBJ2-4; CDR3aa: CASREGTSAVYF
v_gene: TRBV5-6; j_gene: TRBJ2-5; CDR3aa: CASSFWGQGKETQYF
v_gene: TRBV30; j_gene: TRBJ2-7; CDR3aa: CAWGQGPYEQYF
v_gene: TRBV11-2; j_gene: TRBJ1-1; CDR3aa: CASSEATEAFF
v_gene: TRBV4-2; j_gene: TRBJ1-2; CDR3aa: CASSQDGDNIYGYTF
v_gene: TRBV10-3; j_gene: TRBJ1-1; CDR3aa: CAISYGKNTEAFF
v_gene: TRBV7-6; j_gene: TRBJ2-7; CDR3aa: CASSLAASYEQYF
v_gene: TRBV4-1; j_gene: TRBJ1-1; CDR3aa: CASRPGQGEAFF
v_gene: TRBV27; j_gene: TRBJ1-1; CDR3aa: CASSLVGSRRGRTEAFF
v_gene: TRBV10-2; j_gene: TRBJ2-1; CDR3aa: CASSETAAYNEQFF
v_gene: TRBV5-5; j_gene: TRBJ2-3; CDR3aa: CASSLLGNTDTQYF
v_gene: TRBV9; j_gene: TRBJ2-1; CDR3aa: CASSVGTGGGNEQFF